The next 13 T cell receptor beta chains were all read from a single sample in a study of lymphopenia after photon versus proton radiotherapy. Only in-frame clones appear in the TCRdb table, and some are missing; sequencing was by immunoSEQ multiplex PCR. The profile covers around 70,000 clones, with just under 95% appearing a single time and about 2% taken by the ten largest. Sample: peripheral blood, taken from a patient treated with photon-based radiotherapy. The receptors were gathered from a woman between 40 and 50 years old with cholangiocarcinoma.

J is TRBJ2-3 and V is TRBV28; a weak D match, TRBD1 (6 bases). This CDR3 spans 15 amino acids. V shed 3 bases and J shed 0 bases, with 10 bases lying between them. CDR1 is MDHEN, CDR2 SYDVKM, per germline. CDR3 DNA: TGTGCCAGCAGTTTTCAAGGACAGAGCACAGATACGCAGTATTTT. This encodes CASSFQGQSTDTQYF.

The J gene is TRBJ1-2, the V gene TRBV28, with a tentative D call TRBD1 (5 bases). Germline CDR1 and CDR2: MDHEN and SYDVKM. The length of the CDR3 is 12 residues. V lost 10 bases, J lost 4 bases, and 13 bases lay in between. In nucleotides, the CDR3 is TGTGCCACCGGACACCCCTTCTATGGCTACACCTTC. It translates to CATGHPFYGYTF.

The chain couples TRBV5-5 to TRBJ1-1; D unresolved. Germline lookup yields CDR1 SGHKS and CDR2 YYEKEE (reference sequence). CDR3 size: 16 residues. V was shortened by 0 bases and J by 4 bases, with 16 bases between the two germline ends. The CDR3 coding sequence is TGTGCCAGCAGCTTGGATGCGCAGGCAATCTCCACTGAAGCTTTCTTT. Encoded protein: CASSLDAQAISTEAFF.

The rearrangement joins TRBV30 to TRBJ2-5; D gene ambiguous. Germline CDR1 GTSNPN, CDR2 SVGIG (reference sequence). Trimming shortened V by 2 bases and J by 2 bases, and 12 bases separated the two germline ends. The CDR3 contains 14 residues. The CDR3 loop is CAWSLLGRQETQYF. CDR3 nucleotides: TGTGCCTGGAGTTTGTTGGGTCGTCAAGAGACCCAGTACTTC.

The chain has TRBV30 and TRBJ1-2; 7 bases line up with TRBD1. CDR3 length: 12 residues. Germline V gene sequence: CDR1 GTSNPN, CDR2 SVGIG (reference sequence). The V segment lost 3 bases and the J segment 5 bases; nucleotides outside the gene matches: 3. The CDR3 loop is CAWRGGQYGYTF. DNA for the CDR3: TGTGCCTGGAGAGGGGGCCAATATGGCTACACCTTC.

This clone was seen more than once but under ten times. The chain uses TRBV28 and TRBJ2-7; 8 bases line up with TRBD1. Germline CDR1 and CDR2: MDHEN and SYDVKM. The CDR3 runs to 14 residues. After removal of 1 base from V and 6 bases from J, the junction contained 5 bases not matched to a gene. The CDR3 sequence: CASSLYDRGTEQYF. The CDR3 coding sequence is TGTGCCAGCAGTTTATATGACAGGGGCACCGAGCAGTACTTC.

The V and J genes are TRBV23-1 and TRBJ2-3; 9 nucleotides align to TRBD1. Being an ORF, TRBV23-1 has a function that is uncertain. After removal of 5 bases from V and 4 bases from J, the junction contained 7 bases not matched to a gene. CDR3 length equals 15 residues. CDR3 sequence: CASSTGGISSDTQYF. Here the CDR3 DNA reads TGCGCCAGCAGTACAGGGGGCATTTCATCAGATACGCAGTATTTT.

CDR3 nucleotides: TGTGCCAGCAGCCCATGGGGGCGAAGCAATCAGCCCCAGCATTTT. Encoded protein: CASSPWGRSNQPQHF. The chain links TRBV5-6 to TRBJ1-5; D possibly corresponds to TRBD1 (6 bases). The CDR3 is 15 residues long. Trimming left V 4 bases short and J 1 base short, with 12 bases between. Germline lookup yields CDR1 SGHDT and CDR2 YYEEEE.

This sequence joins TRBV19 and TRBJ1-5; maybe TRBD1 (6 bases). Trimming took 3 bases from V and 4 from J, leaving 19 bases between them. This CDR3 spans 17 amino acids. Germline V CDR1 and CDR2: LNHDA, SQIVND (reference sequence). CDR3 region: CASSIPGHSVLNQPQHF. DNA of the CDR3: TGTGCCAGTAGTATCCCGGGACACAGCGTCTTGAATCAGCCCCAGCATTTT.

With respect to this clone: Mismatch with germline at one junction end may stem from a read error. The chain combines TRBV7-7 with TRBJ1-4, with D uncertain. Germline CDR1 SSHAT, CDR2 FNYEAQ (reference sequence). The CDR3 runs to 15 residues. CDR3 loop: CASRPTPLWDEKLFF. The CDR3 nucleotides read TGTGCTAGCAGACCTACCCCTTTGTGGGATGAAAAACTGTTTTTT.

The rearrangement joins TRBV27 to TRBJ2-1, with TRBD2 identical over 10 bases. This CDR3 is built from 15 residues. Germline V gene data show CDR1 as MNHEY and CDR2 as SMNVEV (reference sequence). V gave up 8 bases and J gave up 7 bases; unmatched junction bases: 11. CDR3 DNA: TGTGCCAGCCAAACCCAAGCGGGAGGGTTGAATGAGCAGTTCTTC. Residues: CASQTQAGGLNEQFF.

The chain employs TRBV19 and TRBJ2-2; D might be TRBD1 or TRBD2, each matching 5 bases. Trimming removed 8 bases from V and 7 bases from J, with 17 bases in between. The CDR3 has 14 amino acids. CDR1 and CDR2 (germline): LNHDA, SQIVND (reference sequence). DNA of the CDR3: TGTGCCAGTTCACCGGGACGTTTAGTCGGGGAGCTGTTTTTT. This encodes CASSPGRLVGELFF. The full variable domain, completed using reference TRBV19 and TRBJ2-2, is DGGITQSPKYLFRKEGQNVTLSCEQNLNHDAMYWYRQDPGQGLRLIYYSQIVNDFQKGDIAEGYSVSREKKESFPLTVTSAQKNPTAFYLCASSPGRLVGELFFGEGSRLTVL.

V is TRBV7-2 and J is TRBJ1-1; D is ambiguous. The length of the CDR3 is 13 residues. The V and J ends lost 1 base and 5 bases respectively, with 8 bases between them. Germline V gene data show CDR1 as SGHTA and CDR2 as FQGNSA. The CDR3 DNA reads as TGTGCCAGCAGCTTAGATAGGGTTACTGAAGCTTTCTTT. This encodes CASSLDRVTEAFF.